This T cell receptor (beta chain) was profiled in a study of blood T cell repertoires in COVID-19. Assay: immunoSEQ multiplex PCR; the TCRdb copy retains only in-frame clones and omits some. In the table there are about 94,000 clones, approximately 83% of which are singletons. Germline V gene data show CDR1 as LNHDA and CDR2 as SQIVND (reference sequence). The CDR3 consists of 15 residues. Trimming removed 6 bases at V and 7 bases at J, with 16 bases between. This sequence was found in a man between 60 and 70 years old with acute or convalescent COVID-19. Source material: peripheral blood. The rearrangement uses TRBV19 and TRBJ1-6; D might be TRBD1 (5 bases). CDR3 residues: CASSQITGENSPLHF. The DNA of the CDR3 is TGTGCCAGTAGCCAAATAACAGGCGAGAATTCACCCCTCCACTTT.